What follows are 15 T cell receptor beta chains derived from one specimen sequenced in a study of T cells in Graves' hyperthyroidism and ophthalmopathy. There were TCR beta CDR3 regions amplified from RNA transcripts. HTBI primers were the set used in a first-round RT-PCR of the TCR CDR3. TCRdb passed the multiplex PCR reads through MiXCR, listing each CDR3 protein once. The repertoire consists of under 800,000 distinct CDR3 sequences, with about 14% occurring once and the leading ten covering roughly 10%. Sequenced material: blood. The receptors were sampled from a woman between 18 and 29 years old with Graves' hyperthyroidism.

This clonotype has a count of ten or more. V usage is TRBV14 and J usage is TRBJ2-1; 12 bases agree with TRBD2. Looked up from germline, CDR1 is SGHDN and CDR2 is FVKESK. Trimming at V came to 0 bases and at J to 6 bases, leaving 15 bases not matched to a gene. This CDR3 region has 20 residues. DNA for the CDR3: TGTGCCAGCAGCCAAGATACAACGACTAGCGGGAGAGTAGTAGGCAATGAGCAGTTCTTC. Translated, it gives CASSQDTTTSGRVVGNEQFF.

This clonotype was counted only a few times. The chain joins TRBV25-1 to TRBJ2-7; D is tentatively TRBD1 or TRBD2 (5 bases each). Trimming stripped 2 bases from V and 1 base from J, with 9 bases between. This CDR3 is built from 14 residues. The germline V gene encodes CDR1 MGHDK and CDR2 SYGVNS. The CDR3 DNA sequence: TGTGCCAGCAGTGAAAGGGGACGGTCCTACGAGCAGTACTTC. Protein product: CASSERGRSYEQYF.

The chain carries TRBV10-3 and TRBJ1-4, with TRBD1 identical over 8 bases. Germline CDR1 ENHRY, CDR2 SYGVKD. This CDR3 contains 14 residues. The J segment lost 7 bases and the V segment lost 5 bases, leaving 6 bases of the junction unmatched. The CDR3 DNA reads as TGTGCCATCAGTAACACCGGGACAGGTGAAAAACTGTTTTTT. This encodes CAISNTGTGEKLFF.

This clonotype came up a few times. Since a much larger clone is just one base distant, this may be a read error. This chain links TRBV11-1 with TRBJ2-1; 14 positions agree with TRBD2. CDR1 and CDR2 (germline): SGHAT, FQDESV (reference sequence). J lost 9 bases, V lost 4 bases, and 5 bases had no gene match. The CDR3 sequence is 15 residues long. CDR3 DNA sequence: TGTGCCAGCAGCTCCCTGACTAGCGGGAGGGGTGAGCAGTTCTTC. The encoded protein is CASSSLTSGRGEQFF. The full variable domain, with the rest looked up from reference TRBV11-1 and TRBJ2-1, is EAEVAQSPRYKITEKSQAVAFWCDPISGHATLYWYRQILGQGPELLVQFQDESVVDDSQLPKDRFSAERLKGVDSTLKIQPAELGDSAMYLCASSSLTSGRGEQFFGPGTRLTVL.

This clonotype was counted many times. The chain couples TRBV20-1 to TRBJ2-3, with TRBD2 identical over 10 bases. V lost 1 base and J lost 4; bases outside the gene matches: 11. CDR1 is DFQATT and CDR2 is SNEGSKA in the germline V gene (reference sequence). The CDR3 has 17 residues. The CDR3 spells CSARGWPSGSRADTQYF. CDR3 DNA sequence: TGCAGTGCTAGAGGTTGGCCTAGCGGGAGTCGGGCAGATACGCAGTATTTT.

The chain uses TRBV25-1 and TRBJ2-1; 7 positions match TRBD2. V dropped 1 base and J dropped 10; count of bases not matched to a gene: 1. This CDR3 has 12 amino acids. Germline CDR1 and CDR2: MGHDK and SYGVNS. CDR3 nucleotides: TGTGCCAGCAGTGAATGGCGGGGGGAGCAGTTCTTC. Translated: CASSEWRGEQFF.

Many counts were recorded for this clonotype. The genes are TRBV11-2 and TRBJ2-3; 14 bases are shared with TRBD2. V was clipped by 2 bases and J by 1 base; unmatched bases: 11. Looked up from germline, CDR1 is SGHAT and CDR2 is FQNNGV. The CDR3 contains 20 residues. This CDR3 is CASSLRFGTSGSLGTDTQYF. CDR3 DNA sequence: TGTGCCAGCAGCTTACGATTCGGGACTAGCGGGAGTTTGGGCACAGATACGCAGTATTTT.

In its sample, this clonotype was seen many times. This chain uses TRBV29-1 with TRBJ2-1; D could derive from TRBD1 or TRBD2 (5 bases each). The CDR3 is 12 residues long. CDR1 and CDR2 from the germline V gene are SQVTM and ANQGSEA. Trimming removed 4 bases from V and 4 bases from J, with 8 bases in between. CDR3 sequence reads: CSVGGNYNEQFF. The CDR3 nucleotides are TGCAGCGTTGGGGGGAATTACAATGAGCAGTTCTTC.

This clonotype occurred a few times. This rearrangement joins TRBV29-1 to TRBJ2-3; tentatively, D is TRBD2 (5 bases). The CDR3 consists of 12 residues. The V gene lost 3 bases and the J gene lost 9 bases, with 13 bases spanning the gap. Germline lookup yields CDR1 SQVTM and CDR2 ANQGSEA. CDR3 DNA sequence: TGCAGCGTTGACCCACTAGGTAGAACGCAGTATTTT. Protein product: CSVDPLGRTQYF.

This clonotype was recorded many times. V gene TRBV2 combines with J gene TRBJ2-7; 15 positions agree with TRBD2. The CDR3 is 14 residues long. Per the germline V gene, CDR1 is SNHLY and CDR2 is FYNNEI. Losses at the gene ends were 6 bases for V and 4 bases for J; bases not matched to a gene: 1. The CDR3 DNA reads as TGTGCCAGCAGAGGGACTAGCGGGAGGTACGAGCAGTACTTC. It specifies CASRGTSGRYEQYF.

This clonotype has ten or more counts. CDR3 bases: TGTGCCATCGTGGGGGGGCTCCTAAGTACTAGCGGGAGTCCCAATGAGCAGTTCTTC. Translating it yields CAIVGGLLSTSGSPNEQFF. V is TRBV7-9 and J is TRBJ2-1, with 11 bases that match TRBD2. The J segment lost 6 bases and the V segment lost 10 bases, leaving 23 bases of the junction unmatched. The germline V gene encodes CDR1 SEHNR and CDR2 FQNEAQ (reference sequence). This CDR3 has 19 residues.

With respect to this clonotype: This may stem from a read error, because a much larger clone lies one nucleotide away. J is TRBJ2-1 and V is TRBV2; TRBD1 matches at 8 bases. The DNA end is a closer match to TRBJ2-7, so the J assignment may be wrong. Germline CDR1 SNHLY, CDR2 FYNNEI. The CDR3 sequence is 15 residues long. The CDR3: CASRRRQGSYNEQYF. CDR3 in DNA: TGTGCCAGCAGGAGACGACAGGGGTCCTACAATGAGCAGTACTTC.

This clonotype was counted at least ten times. The chain recombines TRBV2 with TRBJ1-1, with 8 bases that match TRBD1. Unmatched junction bases numbered 4, after V lost 4 bases and J lost 6 bases. The germline V gene encodes CDR1 SNHLY and CDR2 FYNNEI. CDR3 length equals 13 residues. CDR3 bases: TGTGCCAGCAGTGGGAGGACAGGGTCTGAAGCTTTCTTT. Translating it yields CASSGRTGSEAFF. Filled out from reference TRBV2 and TRBJ1-1, the complete variable domain reads EPEVTQTPSHQVTQMGQEVILRCVPISNHLYFYWYRQILGQKVEFLVSFYNNEISEKSEIFDDQFSVERPDGSNFTLKIRSTKLEDSAMYFCASSGRTGSEAFFGQGTRLTVV.

This clonotype was detected ten times or more. The V and J genes are TRBV30 and TRBJ2-1, with TRBD1 as a possible D gene (5 bases). The CDR3 is 12 residues long. V lost 5 bases to trimming and J lost 4 bases, with 9 bases between them. Germline V CDR1 and CDR2: GTSNPN, SVGIG (reference sequence). The CDR3 loop reads CAWDNRYNEQFF. Here the CDR3 DNA reads TGTGCCTGGGATAACAGGTACAATGAGCAGTTCTTC.

This chain connects TRBV18 to TRBJ1-4, with D unresolved. V lost 3 bases and J 7 bases, leaving 12 bases between the germline ends. The CDR3 has 14 residues. Germline V gene data show CDR1 as KGHSH and CDR2 as LQKENI. This CDR3 is CASSPPLRPEKLFF. The CDR3 bases are TGTGCCAGCTCACCGCCCCTTCGCCCTGAAAAACTGTTTTTT.